Sequencing of this T cell receptor beta chain was carried out in a study of T and B cells in COVID-19 patients. The overall study: Blood was sampled from COVID-19 patients who were either actively infected or recovered. Of roughly 21 active-infection patients, roughly 18 carried comorbidities linked to unfavorable COVID-19 outcome.

The study, taken as a whole, reports: Patients with COVID-19 reportedly showed strongly skewed T cell receptor beta variable and joining gene usage. At recovery TRB diversity and richness exceeded healthy donors, after highly clonal active COVID-19 repertoires.

This CDR3 comprises 14 residues. With 6 bases removed from V and 3 bases from J, the gap between germline ends came to 14 bases. TRB was amplified from around 250-460 ng of blood genomic DNA. Multiplex PCR with BIOMED2 TRB-A/B primer pools amplified TRB rearrangements. TCRdb re-called the multiplex PCR reads through MiXCR, storing one row per CDR3 protein. The sample has under 9,500 distinct CDR3 sequences; about 28% are singletons. This clonotype was counted a few times. Its antigen remains unknown. The sequence was obtained from a human donor who had recovered from COVID-19. Sample: blood. The chain carries TRBV12-3 or TRBV12-4 and TRBJ1-1; TRBD1 is a possible D gene (5 bases). CDR3 bases: TGTGCCAGCAGGACAGCAACTCAGGACACTGAAGCTTTCTTT. It translates to CASRTATQDTEAFF.